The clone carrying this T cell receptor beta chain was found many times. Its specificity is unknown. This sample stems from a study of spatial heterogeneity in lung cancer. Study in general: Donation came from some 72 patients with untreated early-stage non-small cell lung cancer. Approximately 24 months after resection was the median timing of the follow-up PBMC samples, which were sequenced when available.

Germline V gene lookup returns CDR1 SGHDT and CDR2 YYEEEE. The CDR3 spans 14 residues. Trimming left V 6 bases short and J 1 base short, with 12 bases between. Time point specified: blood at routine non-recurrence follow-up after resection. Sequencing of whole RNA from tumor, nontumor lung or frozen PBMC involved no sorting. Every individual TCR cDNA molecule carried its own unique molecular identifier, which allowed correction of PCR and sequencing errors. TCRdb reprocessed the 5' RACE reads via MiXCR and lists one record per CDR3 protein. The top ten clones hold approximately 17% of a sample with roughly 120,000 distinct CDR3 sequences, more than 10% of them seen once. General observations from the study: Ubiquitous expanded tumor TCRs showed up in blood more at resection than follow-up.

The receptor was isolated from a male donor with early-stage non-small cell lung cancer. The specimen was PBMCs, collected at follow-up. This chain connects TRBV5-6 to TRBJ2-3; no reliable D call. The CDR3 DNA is TGTGCCAGCACCCCGGACGGACGCACAGATACGCAGTATTTT. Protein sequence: CASTPDGRTDTQYF.